This is a list of T cell receptor beta chains from one sample in a study of cytomegalovirus exposure and HLA in healthy donors. Only in-frame clones appear in the TCRdb table, and some are missing; sequencing was by immunoSEQ multiplex PCR. In the table there are about 110,000 clones, roughly 90% of which are singletons. Material: PBMCs. Every receptor here comes from a woman aged 30 to 39 in good health and CMV-seropositive. The CDR3 runs from the conserved cysteine through the conserved F or W. A D gene is named only where the DNA matches it firmly. Size tells how often a clone was seen (once, few, many) or the class of an expanded clone, and some rows leave it out.

abundance	j_gene	v_gene	d_gene	CDR3aa	CDR3nt
-	TRBJ2-2	TRBV27	TRBD2	CASSPSGGGELFF	TGTGCCAGCAGCCCTAGCGGGGGCGGGGAGCTGTTTTTT
once	TRBJ2-1	TRBV27	TRBD2	CASSPGTTSYNEQFF	TGTGCCAGCAGTCCAGGGACTACCTCCTACAATGAGCAGTTCTTC
-	TRBJ2-4	TRBV10-2	-	CASSERLAKNIQYF	TGCGCCAGCAGTGAACGACTAGCCAAAAACATTCAGTACTTC
-	TRBJ2-2	TRBV28	TRBD1	CASIPLPGLRQGPSNTGELFF	TGTGCCAGCATCCCCCTCCCGGGGCTGAGACAGGGGCCCTCGAACACCGGGGAGCTGTTTTTT
-	TRBJ2-3	TRBV15	-	CATELEARGDTQYF	TGTGCCACGGAACTAGAGGCTCGGGGTGATACGCAGTATTTT
-	TRBJ1-2	TRBV7-2	TRBD1	CASSPGQGISGYTF	TGTGCCAGCAGCCCGGGACAGGGGATATCTGGCTACACCTTC
-	TRBJ1-1	TRBV25-1	-	CASSERGWGNTEAFF	TGTGCCAGCAGTGAACGGGGGTGGGGGAACACTGAAGCTTTCTTT
-	TRBJ2-3	TRBV7-8	-	CASSPDAGTSTDTQYF	TGTGCCAGCAGCCCAGATGCGGGGACTAGCACAGATACGCAGTATTTT
-	TRBJ2-7	TRBV28	TRBD1	CASSSLGTGGGEQYF	TGTGCCAGCAGTTCCCTAGGGACAGGGGGGGGTGAGCAGTACTTC
-	TRBJ2-1	TRBV2	TRBD2	CASSVQAGDYNEQFF	TGTGCCAGCAGTGTTCAAGCGGGGGATTACAATGAGCAGTTCTTC
-	TRBJ2-5	TRBV2	-	CASSPYQETQYF	TGTGCCAGCAGTCCTTACCAAGAGACCCAGTACTTC
-	TRBJ2-5	TRBV4-1	-	CASSPPVPGYQETQYF	TGCGCCAGCAGCCCCCCAGTCCCGGGATACCAAGAGACCCAGTACTTC
-	TRBJ2-7	TRBV7-2	TRBD2	CASSLDPGLVYEQYF	TGTGCCAGCAGCTTAGACCCCGGACTAGTCTACGAGCAGTACTTC
-	TRBJ1-4	TRBV4-3	-	CASSQDGTRNEKLFF	TGCGCCAGCAGCCAAGACGGGACAAGGAATGAAAAACTGTTTTTT
-	TRBJ2-3	TRBV4-3	TRBD2	CASSQEIAGTSTDTQYF	TGCGCCAGCAGCCAAGAAATAGCGGGAACTAGCACAGATACGCAGTATTTT
-	TRBJ2-7	TRBV16	-	CASSQSFGGYEQYF	TGTGCCAGCAGCCAATCGTTCGGGGGCTACGAGCAGTACTTC
-	TRBJ1-1	TRBV5-1	-	CASSLDQGGIYEAFF	TGCGCCAGCAGCTTGGATCAGGGAGGGATCTATGAAGCTTTCTTT
-	TRBJ2-1	TRBV13	-	CASSSALGRSNEQFF	TGTGCCAGCAGCTCTGCATTGGGGAGGAGCAATGAGCAGTTCTTC